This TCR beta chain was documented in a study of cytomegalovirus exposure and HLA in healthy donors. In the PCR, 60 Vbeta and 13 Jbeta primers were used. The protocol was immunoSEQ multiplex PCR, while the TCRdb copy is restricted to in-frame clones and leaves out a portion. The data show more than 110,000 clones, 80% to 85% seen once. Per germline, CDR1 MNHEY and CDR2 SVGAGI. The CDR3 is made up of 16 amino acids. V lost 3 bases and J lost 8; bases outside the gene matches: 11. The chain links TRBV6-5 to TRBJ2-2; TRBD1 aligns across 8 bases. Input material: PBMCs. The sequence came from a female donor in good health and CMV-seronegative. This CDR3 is CASSYGQGGVGGELFF. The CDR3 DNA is TGTGCCAGCAGTTATGGACAGGGAGGAGTTGGAGGGGAGCTGTTTTTT.